This T cell receptor (delta chain) was profiled in a study of gamma-delta T cells after stem cell transplantation. In regard to this clone: A much larger clone is a single base away; this may be a read error. The sample has other DNA sequences that encode this CDR3 too.

TCRdb reanalysed the RT-PCR reads via CATT. The sample holds under 2,500 delta-chain clones, 3% seen once. Material for sequencing was gamma-delta T cells. The source of this sequence is a human donor. It is not recorded whose cells these are; they may come from a transplant donor.

The CDR3 here is CACDTLRVRDKLIF. The CDR3 nucleotides are TGTGCCTGTGACACCTTACGGGTACGCGACAAACTCATCTTT. The chain is built from TRDV2 and TRDJ1; D is uncertain. Germline CDR1 and CDR2: GEAIGNYY and EKD. V lost 0 bases and J 8 bases, leaving 15 bases between the germline ends. This CDR3 has 14 amino acids.